This TCR beta chain was recovered during a study of shared clonotypes between healthy human individuals. Study-wide context: Each donor's CD8 memory used one plate, CD8 naive two, each CD4 subset three.

The CDR3 extends over 17 amino acids. Trimming left V 7 bases short and J 1 base short, with 20 bases between. CDR1 MDHEN and CDR2 SYDVKM come from the germline V gene. Profiled with immunoSEQ multiplex PCR; TCRdb holds only in-frame clones, not every one. Found here are over a million clones, roughly 80% of them singletons; the top ten hold roughly 1.4%. The source of this sequence is a man younger than 30 in good health. The sequenced sample consisted of memory CD4+ T cells sorted from blood. Specified subset: CD45RA-negative fraction. V and J are TRBV28 and TRBJ1-3; D is ambiguous. The DNA of the CDR3 is TGTGCCAGCACCCCCCCGCCGGGCAGCTGGTCTGGAAACACCATATATTTT. It specifies CASTPPPGSWSGNTIYF.